One and the same sample provided the 2 T cell receptor beta chains below, sequenced in a study of PD-1 blockade in classical Hodgkin lymphoma. Brentuximab vedotin exposure varied among the patients, all of whom had relapsed after autologous stem cell transplantation. Using magnetic negative selection, the CD4+ T cells were separated out of thawed PBMCs. Generated by immunoSEQ multiplex PCR, the TCRdb table keeps only in-frame clones and is missing some. This sample yields some 8,500 clones, of which about 80% are seen a single time; 9.5% to 13% belongs to the top ten. Source: CD4+ T cells from blood, taken at baseline. The receptors originated from a human donor with classical Hodgkin lymphoma.

This clone was seen once. CDR3 sequence (DNA): TGTGCCAGCAGCTTACACCGACAGGGGGGGTATGGCTACACCTTC. Translated: CASSLHRQGGYGYTF. The J gene is TRBJ1-2, the V gene TRBV7-9, with TRBD1 matching over 9 bases. The germline V gene encodes CDR1 SEHNR and CDR2 FQNEAQ (reference sequence). The V gene end was trimmed by 2 bases and the J gene end by 5 bases; junction bases not matched to a gene: 6. The CDR3 is made up of 15 amino acids.

The rearrangement joins TRBV6-6 to TRBJ2-7; D possibly corresponds to TRBD1 (5 bases). Trimming cost V 8 bases and J 0 bases, with 11 bases left between them. Per germline, CDR1 MNHNY and CDR2 SVGAGI (reference sequence). The CDR3 totals 13 residues. The CDR3 nucleotides are TGTGCCAGCGGGCCGGACAACTCCTACGAGCAGTACTTC. It is translated as CASGPDNSYEQYF.